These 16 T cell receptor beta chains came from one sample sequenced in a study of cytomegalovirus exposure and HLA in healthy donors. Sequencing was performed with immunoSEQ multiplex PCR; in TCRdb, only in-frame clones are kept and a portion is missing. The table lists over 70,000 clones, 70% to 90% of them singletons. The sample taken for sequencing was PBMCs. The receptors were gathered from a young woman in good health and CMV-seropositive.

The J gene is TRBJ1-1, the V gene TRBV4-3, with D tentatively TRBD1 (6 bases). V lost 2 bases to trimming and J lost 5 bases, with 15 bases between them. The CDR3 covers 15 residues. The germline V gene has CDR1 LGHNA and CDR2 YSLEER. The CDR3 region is CASSQSPGVRTEAFF. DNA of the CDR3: TGCGCCAGCAGCCAAAGCCCAGGGGTGCGGACTGAAGCTTTCTTT.

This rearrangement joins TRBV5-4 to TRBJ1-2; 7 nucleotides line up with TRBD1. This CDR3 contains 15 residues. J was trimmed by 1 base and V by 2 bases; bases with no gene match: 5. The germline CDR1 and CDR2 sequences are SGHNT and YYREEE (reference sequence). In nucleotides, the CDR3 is TGTGCCAGCAGCTTTCGACAGGGAGGTAACTATGGCTACACCTTC. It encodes CASSFRQGGNYGYTF.

DNA for the CDR3: TGTGCCAGCAGGCATAGCTCTGGGGGGGGCTGGGGCACTGAAGCTTTCTTT. It specifies CASRHSSGGGWGTEAFF. V usage is TRBV25-1 and J usage is TRBJ1-1; possible D gene TRBD1, 6 bases. Germline V gene data show CDR1 as MGHDK and CDR2 as SYGVNS. This CDR3 spans 17 amino acids. Trimming shortened V by 6 bases and J by 4 bases, and 24 bases separated the two germline ends.

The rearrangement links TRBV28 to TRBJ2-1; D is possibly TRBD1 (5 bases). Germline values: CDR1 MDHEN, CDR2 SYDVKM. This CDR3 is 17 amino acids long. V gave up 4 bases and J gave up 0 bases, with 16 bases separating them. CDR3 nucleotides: TGTGCCAGCAGTTCTATAGGGGTAGGGGACTCCTACAATGAGCAGTTCTTC. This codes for CASSSIGVGDSYNEQFF. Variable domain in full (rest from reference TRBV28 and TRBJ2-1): DVKVTQSSRYLVKRTGEKVFLECVQDMDHENMFWYRQDPGLGLRLIYFSYDVKMKEKGDIPEGYSVSREKKERFSLILESASTNQTSMYLCASSSIGVGDSYNEQFFGPGTRLTVL.

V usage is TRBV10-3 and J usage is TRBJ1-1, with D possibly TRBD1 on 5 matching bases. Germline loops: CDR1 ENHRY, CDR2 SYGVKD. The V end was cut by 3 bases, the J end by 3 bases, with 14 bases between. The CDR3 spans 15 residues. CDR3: CAISDSGGKHTEAFF. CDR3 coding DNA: TGTGCCATCAGTGATAGCGGGGGGAAACACACTGAAGCTTTCTTT.

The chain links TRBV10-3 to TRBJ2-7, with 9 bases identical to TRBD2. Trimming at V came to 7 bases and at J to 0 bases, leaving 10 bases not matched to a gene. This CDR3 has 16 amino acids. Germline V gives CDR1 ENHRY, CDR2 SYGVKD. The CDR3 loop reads CAINKLSGGLSYEQYF. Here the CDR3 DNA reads TGTGCCATCAATAAACTTAGCGGGGGCCTCTCCTACGAGCAGTACTTC.

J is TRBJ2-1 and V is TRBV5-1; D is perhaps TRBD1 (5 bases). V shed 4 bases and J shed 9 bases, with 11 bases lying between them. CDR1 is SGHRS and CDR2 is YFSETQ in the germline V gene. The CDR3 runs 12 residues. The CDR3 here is CASSRGIREQFF. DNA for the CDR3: TGCGCCAGCAGCAGGGGAATTCGTGAGCAGTTCTTC.

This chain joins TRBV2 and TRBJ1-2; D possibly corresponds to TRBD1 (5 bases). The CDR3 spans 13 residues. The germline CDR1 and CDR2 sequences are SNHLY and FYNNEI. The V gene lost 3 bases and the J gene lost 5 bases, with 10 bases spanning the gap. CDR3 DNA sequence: TGTGCCAGCAGTGAGAGCAGGGTGTATGGCTACACCTTC. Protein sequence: CASSESRVYGYTF.

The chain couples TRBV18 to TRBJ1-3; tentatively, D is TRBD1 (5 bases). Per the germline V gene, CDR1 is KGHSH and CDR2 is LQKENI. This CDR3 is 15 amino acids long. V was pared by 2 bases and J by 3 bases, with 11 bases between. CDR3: CASSPTGGGGNTIYF. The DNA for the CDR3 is TGTGCCAGCTCACCAACCGGGGGTGGTGGAAACACCATATATTTT.

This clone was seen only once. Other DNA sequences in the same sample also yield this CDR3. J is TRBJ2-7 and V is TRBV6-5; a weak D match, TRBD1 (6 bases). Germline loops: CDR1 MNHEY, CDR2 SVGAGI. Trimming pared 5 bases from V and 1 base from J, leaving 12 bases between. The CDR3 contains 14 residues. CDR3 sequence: CASSPGTSSYEQYF. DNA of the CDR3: TGTGCCAGCAGTCCTGGGACATCTTCCTACGAGCAGTACTTC.

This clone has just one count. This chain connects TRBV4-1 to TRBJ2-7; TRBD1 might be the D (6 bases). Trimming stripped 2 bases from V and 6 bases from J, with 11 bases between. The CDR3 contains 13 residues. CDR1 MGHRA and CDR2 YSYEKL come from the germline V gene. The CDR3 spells CASSQPTGREQYF. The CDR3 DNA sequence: TGCGCCAGCAGCCAACCGACAGGTCGCGAGCAGTACTTC.

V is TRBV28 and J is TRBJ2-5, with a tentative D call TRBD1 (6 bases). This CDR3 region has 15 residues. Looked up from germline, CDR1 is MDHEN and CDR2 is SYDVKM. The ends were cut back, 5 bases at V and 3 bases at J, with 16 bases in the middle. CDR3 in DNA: TGTGCCAGCAGTCCCCCACAGGGACCAGAAGAGACCCAGTACTTC. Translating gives CASSPPQGPEETQYF.

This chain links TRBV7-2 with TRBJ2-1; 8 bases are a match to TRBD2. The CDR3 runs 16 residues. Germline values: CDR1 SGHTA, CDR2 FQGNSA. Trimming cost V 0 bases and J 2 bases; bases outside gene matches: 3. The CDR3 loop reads CASSLAAGGAYNEQFF. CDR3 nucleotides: TGTGCCAGCAGCTTAGCGGCGGGAGGCGCCTACAATGAGCAGTTCTTC. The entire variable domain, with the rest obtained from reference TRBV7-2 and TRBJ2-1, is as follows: GAGVSQSPSNKVTEKGKDVELRCDPISGHTALYWYRQSLGQGLEFLIYFQGNSAPDKSGLPSDRFSAERTGGSVSTLTIQRTQQEDSAVYLCASSLAAGGAYNEQFFGPGTRLTVL.

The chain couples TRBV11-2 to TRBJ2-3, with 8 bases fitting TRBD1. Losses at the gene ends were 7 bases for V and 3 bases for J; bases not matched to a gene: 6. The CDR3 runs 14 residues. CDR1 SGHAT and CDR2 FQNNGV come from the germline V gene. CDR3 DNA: TGTGCCAGCATGAGTGACAGGGGAACAGATACGCAGTATTTT. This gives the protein CASMSDRGTDTQYF.

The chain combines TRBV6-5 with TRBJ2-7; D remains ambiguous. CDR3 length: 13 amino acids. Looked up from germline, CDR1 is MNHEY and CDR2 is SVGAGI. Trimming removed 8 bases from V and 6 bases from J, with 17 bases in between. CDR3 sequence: CASGWLPSGEQYF. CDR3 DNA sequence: TGTGCCAGCGGTTGGCTCCCGTCAGGCGAGCAGTACTTC.

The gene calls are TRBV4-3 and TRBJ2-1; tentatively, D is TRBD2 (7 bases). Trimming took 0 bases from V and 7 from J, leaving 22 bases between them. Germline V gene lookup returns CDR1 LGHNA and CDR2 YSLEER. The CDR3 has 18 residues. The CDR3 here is CASSQDGVGGGIRNEQFF. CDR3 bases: TGCGCCAGCAGCCAAGATGGTGTGGGGGGGGGCATTAGGAATGAGCAGTTCTTC.